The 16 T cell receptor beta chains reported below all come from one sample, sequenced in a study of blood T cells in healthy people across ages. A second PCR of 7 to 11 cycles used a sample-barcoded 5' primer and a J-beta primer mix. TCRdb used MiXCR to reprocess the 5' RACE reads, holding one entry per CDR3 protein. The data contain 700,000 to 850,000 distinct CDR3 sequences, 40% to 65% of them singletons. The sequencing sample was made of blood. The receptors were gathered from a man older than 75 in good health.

The CDR3 protein is CSAAGSGTGTNQPQHF. CDR3 coding DNA: TGCAGTGCTGCCGGTTCCGGGACAGGGACGAATCAGCCCCAGCATTTT. This sequence joins TRBV20-1 and TRBJ1-5, with 9 bases aligning to TRBD1. There are 16 residues in the CDR3. Germline-derived CDR1 and CDR2 are DFQATT and SNEGSKA (reference sequence). V was pared by 5 bases and J by 4 bases, with 12 bases of the junction left unmatched.

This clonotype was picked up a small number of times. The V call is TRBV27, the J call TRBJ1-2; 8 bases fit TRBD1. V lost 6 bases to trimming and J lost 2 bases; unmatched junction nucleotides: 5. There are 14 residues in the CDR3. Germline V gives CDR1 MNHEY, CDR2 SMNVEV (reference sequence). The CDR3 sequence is CASRTGGLNYGYTF. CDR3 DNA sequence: TGTGCCAGCAGAACAGGGGGGCTAAACTATGGCTACACCTTC.

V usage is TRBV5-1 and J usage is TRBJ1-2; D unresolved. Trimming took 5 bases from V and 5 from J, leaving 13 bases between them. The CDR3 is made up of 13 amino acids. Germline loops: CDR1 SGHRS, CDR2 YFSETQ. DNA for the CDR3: TGCGCCAGCAGTCCGGATCCGATGTATGGCTACACCTTC. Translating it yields CASSPDPMYGYTF.

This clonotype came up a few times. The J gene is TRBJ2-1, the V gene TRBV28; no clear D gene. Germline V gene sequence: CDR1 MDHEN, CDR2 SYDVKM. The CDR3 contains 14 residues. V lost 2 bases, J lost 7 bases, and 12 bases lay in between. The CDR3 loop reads CASSLGVMENEQFF. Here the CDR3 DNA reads TGTGCCAGCAGTTTAGGGGTGATGGAGAATGAGCAGTTCTTC.

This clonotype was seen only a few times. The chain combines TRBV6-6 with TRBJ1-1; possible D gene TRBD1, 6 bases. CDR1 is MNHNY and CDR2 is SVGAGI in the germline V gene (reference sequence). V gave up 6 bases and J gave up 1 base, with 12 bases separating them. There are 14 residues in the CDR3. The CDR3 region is CASSDGQPNTEAFF. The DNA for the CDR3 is TGTGCCAGCAGCGATGGACAGCCGAACACTGAAGCTTTCTTT.

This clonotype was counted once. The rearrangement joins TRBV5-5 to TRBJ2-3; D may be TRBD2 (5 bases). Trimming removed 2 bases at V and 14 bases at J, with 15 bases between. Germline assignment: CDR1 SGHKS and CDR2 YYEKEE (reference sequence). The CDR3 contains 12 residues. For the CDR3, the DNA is TGTGCCAGCAGCTTCTCTAGCCCATACGCGTATTTT. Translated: CASSFSSPYAYF.

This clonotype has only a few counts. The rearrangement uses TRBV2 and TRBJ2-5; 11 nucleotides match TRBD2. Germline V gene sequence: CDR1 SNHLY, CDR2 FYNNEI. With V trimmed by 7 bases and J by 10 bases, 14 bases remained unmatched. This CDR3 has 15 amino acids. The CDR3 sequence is CASNMVAGGPHGQYF. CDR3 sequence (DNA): TGTGCCAGCAACATGGTAGCGGGAGGGCCTCACGGCCAGTACTTC. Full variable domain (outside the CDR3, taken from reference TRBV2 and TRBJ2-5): EPEVTQTPSHQVTQMGQEVILRCVPISNHLYFYWYRQILGQKVEFLVSFYNNEISEKSEIFDDQFSVERPDGSNFTLKIRSTKLEDSAMYFCASNMVAGGPHGQYFGPGTRLLVL.

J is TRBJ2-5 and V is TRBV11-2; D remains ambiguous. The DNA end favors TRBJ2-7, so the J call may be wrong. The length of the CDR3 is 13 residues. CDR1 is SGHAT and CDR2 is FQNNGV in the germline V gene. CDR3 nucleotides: TGTGCCAGCTGGGCCCACGAGCCCTACGAGCAGTACTTC. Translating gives CASWAHEPYEQYF.

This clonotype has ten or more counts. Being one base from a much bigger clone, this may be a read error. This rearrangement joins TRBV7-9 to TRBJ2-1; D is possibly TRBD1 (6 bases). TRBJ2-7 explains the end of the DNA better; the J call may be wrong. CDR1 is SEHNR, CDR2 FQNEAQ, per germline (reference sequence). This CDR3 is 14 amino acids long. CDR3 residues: CASSSRGSYNEQYF. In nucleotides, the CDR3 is TGTGCCAGCAGCTCTAGGGGGTCCTACAATGAGCAGTACTTC.

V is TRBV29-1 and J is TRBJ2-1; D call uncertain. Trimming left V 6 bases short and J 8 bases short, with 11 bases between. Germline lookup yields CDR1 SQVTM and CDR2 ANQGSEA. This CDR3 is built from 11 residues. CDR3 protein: CSVATVHEQFF. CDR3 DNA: TGCAGCGTCGCAACCGTTCATGAGCAGTTCTTC.

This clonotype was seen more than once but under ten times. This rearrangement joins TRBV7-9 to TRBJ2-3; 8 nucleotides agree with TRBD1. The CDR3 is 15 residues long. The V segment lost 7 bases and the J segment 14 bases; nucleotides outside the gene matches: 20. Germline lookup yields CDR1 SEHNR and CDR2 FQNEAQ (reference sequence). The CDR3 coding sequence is TGTGCCAGCACCTGGATGGGACAGGAGCACAGATACGCGTATTTT. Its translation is CASTWMGQEHRYAYF.

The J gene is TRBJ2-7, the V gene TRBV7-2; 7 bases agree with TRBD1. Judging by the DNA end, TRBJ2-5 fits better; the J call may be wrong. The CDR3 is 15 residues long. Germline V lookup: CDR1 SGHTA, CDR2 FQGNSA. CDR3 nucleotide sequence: TGTGCCAGCAGCCCTAGGGGACAGATCGGAGAGACCCAGTACTTC. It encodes CASSPRGQIGETQYF.

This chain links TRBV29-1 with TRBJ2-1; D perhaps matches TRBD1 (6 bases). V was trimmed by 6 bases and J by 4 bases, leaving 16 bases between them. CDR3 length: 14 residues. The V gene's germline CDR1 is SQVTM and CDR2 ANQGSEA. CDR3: CSVATGIGYNEQFF. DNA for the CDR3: TGCAGCGTAGCAACAGGGATTGGGTACAATGAGCAGTTCTTC.

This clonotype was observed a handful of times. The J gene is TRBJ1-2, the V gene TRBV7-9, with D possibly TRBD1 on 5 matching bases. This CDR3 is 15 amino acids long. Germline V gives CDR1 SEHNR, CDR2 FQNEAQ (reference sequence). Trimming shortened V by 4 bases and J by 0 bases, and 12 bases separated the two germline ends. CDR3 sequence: CASSSRTPANYGYTF. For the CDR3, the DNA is TGTGCCAGCAGCTCACGGACACCTGCTAACTATGGCTACACCTTC.

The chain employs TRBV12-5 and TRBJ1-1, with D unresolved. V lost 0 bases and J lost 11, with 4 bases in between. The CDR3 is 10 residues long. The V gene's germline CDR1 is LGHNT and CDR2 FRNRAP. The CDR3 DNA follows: TGTGCTAGTGGTTTGGTAAATGCTTTCTTT. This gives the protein CASGLVNAFF. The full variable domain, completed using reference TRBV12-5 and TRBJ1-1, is DARVTQTPRHKVTEMGQEVTMRCQPILGHNTVFWYRQTMMQGLELLAYFRNRAPLDDSGMPKDRFSAEMPDATLATLKIQPSEPRDSAVYFCASGLVNAFFGQGTRLTVV.

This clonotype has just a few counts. CDR3 nucleotide sequence: TGTGCCAGCAGTCGGCTAGCGGGCCGGGGCAATGAGCAGTTCTTC. Its protein product is CASSRLAGRGNEQFF. This chain joins TRBV27 and TRBJ2-1, with 8 bases fitting TRBD2. Trimming at V came to 5 bases and at J to 6 bases, leaving 9 bases not matched to a gene. CDR3 size: 15 residues. Germline CDR1 reads MNHEY; CDR2 reads SMNVEV (reference sequence).